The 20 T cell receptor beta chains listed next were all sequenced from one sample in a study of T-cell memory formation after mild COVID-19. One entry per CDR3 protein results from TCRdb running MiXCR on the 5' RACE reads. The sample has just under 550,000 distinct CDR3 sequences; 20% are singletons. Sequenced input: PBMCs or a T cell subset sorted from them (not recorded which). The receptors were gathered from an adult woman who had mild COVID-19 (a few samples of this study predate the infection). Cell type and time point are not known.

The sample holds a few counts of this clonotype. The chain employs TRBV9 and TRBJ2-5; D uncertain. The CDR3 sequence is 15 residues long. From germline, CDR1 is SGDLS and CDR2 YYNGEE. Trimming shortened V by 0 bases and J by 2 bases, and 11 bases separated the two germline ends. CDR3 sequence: CASSVDGSHQETQYF. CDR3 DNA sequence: TGTGCCAGCAGCGTAGACGGCAGTCATCAAGAGACCCAGTACTTC.

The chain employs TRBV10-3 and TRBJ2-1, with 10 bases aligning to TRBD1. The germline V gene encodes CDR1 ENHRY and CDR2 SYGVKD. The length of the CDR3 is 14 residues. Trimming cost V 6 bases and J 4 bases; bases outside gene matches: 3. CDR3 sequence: CAISSGQGYNEQFF. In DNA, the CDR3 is TGTGCCATCAGCTCGGGACAGGGGTACAATGAGCAGTTCTTC.

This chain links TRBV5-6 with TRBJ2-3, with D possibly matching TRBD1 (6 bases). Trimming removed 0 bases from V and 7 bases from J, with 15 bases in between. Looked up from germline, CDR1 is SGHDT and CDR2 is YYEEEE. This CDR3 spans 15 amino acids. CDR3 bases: TGTGCCAGCAGCTTGGGGGGGCCGCTGACTCATACGCAGTATTTT. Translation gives CASSLGGPLTHTQYF.

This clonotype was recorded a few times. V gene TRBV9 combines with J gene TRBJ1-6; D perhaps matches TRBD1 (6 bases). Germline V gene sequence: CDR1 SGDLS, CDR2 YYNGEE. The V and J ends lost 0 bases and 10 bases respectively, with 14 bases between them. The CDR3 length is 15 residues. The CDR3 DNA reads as TGTGCCAGCAGCGTAGTCCCAGGGGCAGGGTCACCCCTCCACTTT. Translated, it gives CASSVVPGAGSPLHF. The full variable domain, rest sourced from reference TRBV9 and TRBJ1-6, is DSGVTQTPKHLITATGQRVTLRCSPRSGDLSVYWYQQSLDQGLQFLIQYYNGEERAKGNILERFSAQQFPDLHSELNLSSLELGDSALYFCASSVVPGAGSPLHFGNGTRLTVT.

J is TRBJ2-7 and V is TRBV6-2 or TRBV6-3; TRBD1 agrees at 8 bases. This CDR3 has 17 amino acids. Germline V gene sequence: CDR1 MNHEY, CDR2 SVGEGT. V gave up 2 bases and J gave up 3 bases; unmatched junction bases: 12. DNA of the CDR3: TGTGCCAGCAGTTACCCGCCGACAGGGGCCCCTCGCTACGAGCAGTACTTC. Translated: CASSYPPTGAPRYEQYF.

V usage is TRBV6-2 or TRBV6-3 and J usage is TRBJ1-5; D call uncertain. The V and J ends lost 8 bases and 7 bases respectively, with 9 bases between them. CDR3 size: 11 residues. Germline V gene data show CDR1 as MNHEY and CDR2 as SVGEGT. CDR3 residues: CASGVGQPQHF. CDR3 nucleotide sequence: TGTGCCAGCGGGGTGGGACAGCCCCAGCATTTT.

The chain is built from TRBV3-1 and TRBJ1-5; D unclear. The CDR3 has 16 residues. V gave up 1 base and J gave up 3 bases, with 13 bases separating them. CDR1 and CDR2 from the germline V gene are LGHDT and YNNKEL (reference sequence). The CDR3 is CASSQAGPGNNQPQHF. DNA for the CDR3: TGTGCCAGCAGCCAAGCCGGGCCAGGAAACAATCAGCCCCAGCATTTT.

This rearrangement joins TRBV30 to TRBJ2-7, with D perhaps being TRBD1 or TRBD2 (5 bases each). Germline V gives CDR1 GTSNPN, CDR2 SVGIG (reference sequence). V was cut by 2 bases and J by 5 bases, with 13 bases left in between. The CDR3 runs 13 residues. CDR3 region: CAWSPRGPHEQYF. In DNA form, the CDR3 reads TGTGCCTGGAGTCCCCGGGGACCGCACGAGCAGTACTTC.

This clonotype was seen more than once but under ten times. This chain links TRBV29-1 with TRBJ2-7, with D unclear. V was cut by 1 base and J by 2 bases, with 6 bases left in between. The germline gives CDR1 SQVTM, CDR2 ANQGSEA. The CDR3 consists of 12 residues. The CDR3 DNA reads TGCAGCGTTGAAGTCCCTACCTACGAGCAGTACTTC. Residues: CSVEVPTYEQYF.

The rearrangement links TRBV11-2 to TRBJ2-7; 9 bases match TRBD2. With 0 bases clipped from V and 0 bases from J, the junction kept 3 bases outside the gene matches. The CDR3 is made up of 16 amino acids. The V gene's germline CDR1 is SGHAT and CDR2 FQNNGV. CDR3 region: CASSLDASGASYEQYF. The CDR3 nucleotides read TGTGCCAGCAGCTTAGATGCTAGCGGGGCCTCCTACGAGCAGTACTTC.

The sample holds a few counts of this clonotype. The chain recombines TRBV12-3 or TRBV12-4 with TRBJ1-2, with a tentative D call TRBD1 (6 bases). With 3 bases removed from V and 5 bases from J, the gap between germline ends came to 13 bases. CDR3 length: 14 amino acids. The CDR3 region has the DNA TGTGCCAGCAGTTTTCCGGGACATACGTATGGCTACACCTTC. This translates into CASSFPGHTYGYTF.

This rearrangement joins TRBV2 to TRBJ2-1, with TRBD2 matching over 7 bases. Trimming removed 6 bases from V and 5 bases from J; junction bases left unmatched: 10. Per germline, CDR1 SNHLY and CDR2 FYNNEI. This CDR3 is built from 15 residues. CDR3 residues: CASSADVLANNEQFF. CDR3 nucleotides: TGTGCCAGCAGCGCCGACGTACTAGCGAACAATGAGCAGTTCTTC.

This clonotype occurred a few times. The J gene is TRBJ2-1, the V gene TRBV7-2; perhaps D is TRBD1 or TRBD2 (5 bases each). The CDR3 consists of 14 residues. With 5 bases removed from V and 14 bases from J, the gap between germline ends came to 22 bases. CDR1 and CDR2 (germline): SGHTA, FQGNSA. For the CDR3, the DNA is TGTGCCAGCAGCCACGGTAAGCTCCCCGTGGGGGAGTTCTTC. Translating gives CASSHGKLPVGEFF. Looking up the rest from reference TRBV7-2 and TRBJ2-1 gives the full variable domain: GAGVSQSPSNKVTEKGKDVELRCDPISGHTALYWYRQSLGQGLEFLIYFQGNSAPDKSGLPSDRFSAERTGGSVSTLTIQRTQQEDSAVYLCASSHGKLPVGEFFGPGTRLTVL.

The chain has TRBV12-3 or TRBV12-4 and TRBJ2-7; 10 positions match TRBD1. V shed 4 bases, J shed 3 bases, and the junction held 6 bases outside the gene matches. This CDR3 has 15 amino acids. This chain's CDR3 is CASSSRDRGDYEQYF. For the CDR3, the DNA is TGTGCCAGCAGTTCTAGGGACAGGGGAGACTACGAGCAGTACTTC.

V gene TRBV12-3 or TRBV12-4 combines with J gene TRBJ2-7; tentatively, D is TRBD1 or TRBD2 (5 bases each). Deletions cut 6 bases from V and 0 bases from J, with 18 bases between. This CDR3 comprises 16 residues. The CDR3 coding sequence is TGTGCCAGCAGCCCAGATGGGACGCCCGGCTCCTACGAGCAGTACTTC. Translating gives CASSPDGTPGSYEQYF.

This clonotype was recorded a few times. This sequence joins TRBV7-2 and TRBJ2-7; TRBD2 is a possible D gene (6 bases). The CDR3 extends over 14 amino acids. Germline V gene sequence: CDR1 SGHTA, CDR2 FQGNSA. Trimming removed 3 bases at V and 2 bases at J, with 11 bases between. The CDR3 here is CASSFSGRPYEQYF. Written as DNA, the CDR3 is TGTGCCAGCAGCTTCTCGGGGAGGCCCTACGAGCAGTACTTC.

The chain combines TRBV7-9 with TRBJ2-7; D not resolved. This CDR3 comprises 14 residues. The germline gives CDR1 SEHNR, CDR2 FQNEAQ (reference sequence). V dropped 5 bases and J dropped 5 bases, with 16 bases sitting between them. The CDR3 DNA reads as TGTGCCAGCAGCACCTCGAAAGGGCGAGACGAGCAGTACTTC. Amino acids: CASSTSKGRDEQYF.

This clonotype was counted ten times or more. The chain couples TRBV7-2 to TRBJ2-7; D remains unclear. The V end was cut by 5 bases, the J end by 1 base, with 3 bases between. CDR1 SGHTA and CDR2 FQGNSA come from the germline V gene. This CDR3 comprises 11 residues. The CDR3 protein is CASSRSYEQYF. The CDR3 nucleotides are TGTGCCAGCAGCCGGTCCTACGAGCAGTACTTC.

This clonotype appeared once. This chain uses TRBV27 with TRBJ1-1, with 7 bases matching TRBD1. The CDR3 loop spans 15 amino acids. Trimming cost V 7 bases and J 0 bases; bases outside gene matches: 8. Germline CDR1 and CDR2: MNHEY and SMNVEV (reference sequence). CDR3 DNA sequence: TGTGCCAGCAAAAACAGGGGAATCATGAACACTGAAGCTTTCTTT. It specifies CASKNRGIMNTEAFF.

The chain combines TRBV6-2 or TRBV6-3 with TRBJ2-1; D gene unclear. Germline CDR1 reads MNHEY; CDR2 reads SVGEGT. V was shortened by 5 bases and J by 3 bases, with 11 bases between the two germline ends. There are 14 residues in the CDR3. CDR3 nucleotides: TGTGCCAGCAGTCCCGGGTCCTACTACAATGAGCAGTTCTTC. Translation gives CASSPGSYYNEQFF.